The clone carrying this TCR beta chain was seen a handful of times. Distinct nucleotide sequences in the sample also encode this CDR3. These data originate in a study of shared clonotypes between healthy human individuals. Naive CD8 populations comprised CD45RO-negative cells positively selected for CCR7, excluding terminally differentiated effector memory CD45RA+ cells. TCRdb keeps only in-frame clones here, not all; method: immunoSEQ multiplex PCR. The table includes a few million clones, 93% detected once. CDR1 SEHNR and CDR2 FQNEAQ come from the germline V gene (reference sequence). This CDR3 spans 12 amino acids. The V gene lost 1 base and the J gene lost 8 bases, with 8 bases spanning the gap.

The TCR comes from a man aged 18 to 29 in good health. Some clones in this sample may be carry-over from other donors' samples. The genes are TRBV7-9 and TRBJ1-2, with no clear D. The sequencing sample was made of naive CD8+ T cells from PBMCs. In DNA, the CDR3 is TGTGCCAGCAGCTTAGAAGGGAACGGCTACACCTTC. This translates into CASSLEGNGYTF.